The present T cell receptor beta chain was sequenced within a study of OX40 agonist ivuxolimab in advanced cancers. The length of the CDR3 is 13 residues. Germline V CDR1 and CDR2: SEHNR, FQNEAQ (reference sequence). V was cut by 3 bases and J by 5 bases, with 10 bases left in between. Method: immunoSEQ multiplex PCR; TCRdb's copy keeps in-frame clones and lacks some. There are 85,000 to 100,000 clones in the sample; roughly nine tenths occur only once, and 0.25% to 0.35% lies in the top ten. This clone was found once. What it binds is not known. Study results and caveats: Circulating CD4+ and CD8+ T cells showed clonal expansion by week 6 at 0.1 to 3.0 mg/kg.

The receptor comes from an adult with an advanced solid tumor such as melanoma, head and neck, liver or kidney cancer. Sequencing used CD4+ or CD8+ T cells sorted from blood, obtained in a trial of the OX40 agonist ivuxolimab. This chain connects TRBV7-9 to TRBJ2-5, with D tentatively TRBD2 (7 bases). CDR3 residues: CASSLAGAETQYF. The CDR3, as DNA: TGTGCCAGCAGCTTGGCGGGGGCGGAGACCCAGTACTTC.